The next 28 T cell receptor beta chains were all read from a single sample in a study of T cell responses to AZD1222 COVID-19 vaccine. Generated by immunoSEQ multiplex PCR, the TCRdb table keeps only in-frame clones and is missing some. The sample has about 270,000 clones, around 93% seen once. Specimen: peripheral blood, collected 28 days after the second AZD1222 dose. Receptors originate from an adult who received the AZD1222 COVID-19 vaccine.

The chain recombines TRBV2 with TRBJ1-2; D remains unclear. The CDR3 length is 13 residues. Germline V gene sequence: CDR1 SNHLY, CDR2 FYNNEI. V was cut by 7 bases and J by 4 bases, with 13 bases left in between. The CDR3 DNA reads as TGTGCCAGCATTACCCCTACCAGCTATGGCTACACCTTC. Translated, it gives CASITPTSYGYTF.

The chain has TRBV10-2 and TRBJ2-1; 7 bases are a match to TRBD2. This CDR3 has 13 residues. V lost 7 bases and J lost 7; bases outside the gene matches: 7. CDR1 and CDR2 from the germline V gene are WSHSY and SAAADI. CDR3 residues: CASTSGPGNEQFF. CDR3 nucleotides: TGCGCCAGCACTAGCGGACCAGGGAATGAGCAGTTCTTC.

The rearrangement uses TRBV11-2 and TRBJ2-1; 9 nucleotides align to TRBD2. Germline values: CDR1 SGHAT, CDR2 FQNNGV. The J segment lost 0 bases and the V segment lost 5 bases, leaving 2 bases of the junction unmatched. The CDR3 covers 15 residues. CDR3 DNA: TGTGCCAGCAGCGTTAGCGGGAGCTCCTACAATGAGCAGTTCTTC. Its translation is CASSVSGSSYNEQFF.

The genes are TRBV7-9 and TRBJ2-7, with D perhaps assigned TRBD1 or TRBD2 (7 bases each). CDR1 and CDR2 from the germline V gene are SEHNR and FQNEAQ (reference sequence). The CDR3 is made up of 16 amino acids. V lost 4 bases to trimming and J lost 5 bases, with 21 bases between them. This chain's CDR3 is CASSSPPRGGSHEQYF. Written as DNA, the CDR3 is TGTGCCAGCAGCTCACCTCCCAGGGGGGGATCTCACGAGCAGTACTTC.

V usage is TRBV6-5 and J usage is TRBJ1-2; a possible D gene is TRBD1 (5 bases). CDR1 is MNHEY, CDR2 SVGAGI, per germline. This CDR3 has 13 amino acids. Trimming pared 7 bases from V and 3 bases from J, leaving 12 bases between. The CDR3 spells CASTPTVDYGYTF. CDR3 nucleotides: TGTGCCAGCACCCCGACAGTAGACTATGGCTACACCTTC.

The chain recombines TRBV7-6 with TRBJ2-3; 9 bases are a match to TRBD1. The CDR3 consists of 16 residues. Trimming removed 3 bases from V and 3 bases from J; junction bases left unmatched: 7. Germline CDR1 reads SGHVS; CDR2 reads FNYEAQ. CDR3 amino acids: CASSFSDRGGTDTQYF. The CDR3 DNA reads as TGTGCCAGCAGCTTCTCCGACAGGGGGGGGACAGATACGCAGTATTTT.

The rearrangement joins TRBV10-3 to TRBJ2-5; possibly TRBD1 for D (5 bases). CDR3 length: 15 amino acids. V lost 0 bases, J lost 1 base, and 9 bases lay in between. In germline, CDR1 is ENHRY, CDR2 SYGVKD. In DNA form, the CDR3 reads TGTGCCATCAGTGAGTCAAAGACAGCCCAAGAGACCCAGTACTTC. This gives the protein CAISESKTAQETQYF.

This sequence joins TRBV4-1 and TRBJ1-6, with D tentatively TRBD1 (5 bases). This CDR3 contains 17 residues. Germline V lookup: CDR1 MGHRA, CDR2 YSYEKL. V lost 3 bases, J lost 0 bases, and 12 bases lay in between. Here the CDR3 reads CASSQRDGDSYNSPLHF. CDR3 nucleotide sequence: TGCGCCAGCAGCCAGAGGGACGGAGACTCCTATAATTCACCCCTCCACTTT.

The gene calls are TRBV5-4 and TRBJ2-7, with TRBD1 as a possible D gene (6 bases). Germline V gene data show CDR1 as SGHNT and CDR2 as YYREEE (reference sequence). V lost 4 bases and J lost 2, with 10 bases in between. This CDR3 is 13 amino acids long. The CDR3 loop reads CASSIQGAYEQYF. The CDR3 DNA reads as TGTGCCAGCAGCATACAGGGCGCCTACGAGCAGTACTTC.

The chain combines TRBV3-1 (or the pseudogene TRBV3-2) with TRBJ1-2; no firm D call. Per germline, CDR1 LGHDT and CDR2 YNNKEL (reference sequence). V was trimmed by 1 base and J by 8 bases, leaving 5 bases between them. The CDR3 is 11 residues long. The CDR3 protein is CASSQGWGYTF. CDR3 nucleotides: TGTGCCAGCAGCCAAGGCTGGGGCTACACCTTC.

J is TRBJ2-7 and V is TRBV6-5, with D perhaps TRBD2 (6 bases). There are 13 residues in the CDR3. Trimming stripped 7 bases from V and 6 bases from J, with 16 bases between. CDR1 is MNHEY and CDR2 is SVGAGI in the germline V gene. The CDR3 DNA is TGTGCCAGCAACCGGCCCCAGGAGGGCGAGCAGTACTTC. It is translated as CASNRPQEGEQYF.

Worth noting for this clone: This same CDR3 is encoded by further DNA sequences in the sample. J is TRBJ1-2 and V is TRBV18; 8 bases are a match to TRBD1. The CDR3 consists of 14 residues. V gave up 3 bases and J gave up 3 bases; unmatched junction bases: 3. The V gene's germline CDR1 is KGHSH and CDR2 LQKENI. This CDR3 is CASSPDRGYYGYTF. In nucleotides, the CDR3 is TGTGCCAGCTCACCCGACAGGGGCTACTATGGCTACACCTTC.

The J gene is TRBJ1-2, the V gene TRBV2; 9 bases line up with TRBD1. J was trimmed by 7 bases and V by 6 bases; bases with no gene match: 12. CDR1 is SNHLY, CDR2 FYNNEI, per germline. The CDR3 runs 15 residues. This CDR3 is CASSPRDRVRGGYTF. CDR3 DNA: TGTGCCAGCAGCCCCCGGGACAGGGTAAGGGGTGGCTACACCTTC.

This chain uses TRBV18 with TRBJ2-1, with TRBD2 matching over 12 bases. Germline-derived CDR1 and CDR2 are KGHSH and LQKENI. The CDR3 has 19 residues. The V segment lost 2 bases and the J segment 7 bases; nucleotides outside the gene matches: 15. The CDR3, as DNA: TGTGCCAGCTCACCATCTAGCGGGGGGGCCTTCTACTTGTCGAATGAGCAGTTCTTC. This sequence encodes CASSPSSGGAFYLSNEQFF.

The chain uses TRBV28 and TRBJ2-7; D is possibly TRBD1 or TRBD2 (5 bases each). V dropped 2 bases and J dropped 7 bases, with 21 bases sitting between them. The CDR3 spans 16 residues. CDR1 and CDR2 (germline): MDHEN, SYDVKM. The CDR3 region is CASSLPSGQGMREQYF. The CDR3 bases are TGTGCCAGCAGTTTACCCAGCGGTCAGGGAATGAGGGAGCAGTACTTC.

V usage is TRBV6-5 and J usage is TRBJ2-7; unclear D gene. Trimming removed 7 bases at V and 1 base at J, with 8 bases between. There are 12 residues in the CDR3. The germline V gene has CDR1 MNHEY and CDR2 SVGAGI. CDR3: CASKARSYEQYF. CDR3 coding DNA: TGTGCCAGCAAGGCCAGGTCCTACGAGCAGTACTTC.

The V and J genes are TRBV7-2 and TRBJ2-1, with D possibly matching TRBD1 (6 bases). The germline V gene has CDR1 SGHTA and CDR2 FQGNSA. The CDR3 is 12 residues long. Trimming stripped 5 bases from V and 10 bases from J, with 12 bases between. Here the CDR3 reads CASSSTGYEQFF. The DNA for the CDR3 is TGTGCCAGCAGCAGTACAGGGTACGAGCAGTTCTTC.

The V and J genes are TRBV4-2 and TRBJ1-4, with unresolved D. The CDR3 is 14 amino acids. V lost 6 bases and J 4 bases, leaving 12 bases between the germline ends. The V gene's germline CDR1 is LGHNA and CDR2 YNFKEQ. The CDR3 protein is CASSRTDLNEKLFF. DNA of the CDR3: TGTGCCAGCAGTCGGACGGACCTTAATGAAAAACTGTTTTTT.

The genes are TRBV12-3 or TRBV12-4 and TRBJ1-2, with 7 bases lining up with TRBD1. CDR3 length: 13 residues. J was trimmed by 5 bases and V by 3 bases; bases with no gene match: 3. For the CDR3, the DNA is TGTGCCAGCAGTTTGGGGACAGTATATGGCTACACCTTC. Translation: CASSLGTVYGYTF.

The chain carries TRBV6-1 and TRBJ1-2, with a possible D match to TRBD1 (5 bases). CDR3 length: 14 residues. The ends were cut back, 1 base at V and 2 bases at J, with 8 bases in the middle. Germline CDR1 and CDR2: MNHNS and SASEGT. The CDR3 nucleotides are TGTGCCAGCAGTGAAGGTCGACAGAACTATGGCTACACCTTC. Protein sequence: CASSEGRQNYGYTF.

CDR3 residues: CASSYSGSFYEQYF. CDR3 nucleotide sequence: TGTGCCAGCAGTTACTCCGGCAGCTTCTACGAGCAGTACTTC. This chain uses TRBV6-6 with TRBJ2-7; D unresolved. Deletions cut 0 bases from V and 3 bases from J, with 9 bases between. Germline CDR1 is MNHNY and CDR2 is SVGAGI (reference sequence). This CDR3 contains 14 residues.

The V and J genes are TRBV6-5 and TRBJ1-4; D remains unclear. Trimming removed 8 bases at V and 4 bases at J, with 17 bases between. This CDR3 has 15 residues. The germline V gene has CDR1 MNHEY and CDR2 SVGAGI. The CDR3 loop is CASATSPELNEKLFF. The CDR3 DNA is TGTGCCAGCGCAACTAGCCCAGAACTTAATGAAAAACTGTTTTTT.

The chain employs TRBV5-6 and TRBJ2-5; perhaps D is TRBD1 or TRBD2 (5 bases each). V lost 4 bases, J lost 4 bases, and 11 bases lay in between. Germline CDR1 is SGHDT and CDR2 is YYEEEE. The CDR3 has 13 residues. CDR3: CASSPGTGETQYF. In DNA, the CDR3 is TGTGCCAGCAGCCCAGGGACGGGAGAGACCCAGTACTTC.

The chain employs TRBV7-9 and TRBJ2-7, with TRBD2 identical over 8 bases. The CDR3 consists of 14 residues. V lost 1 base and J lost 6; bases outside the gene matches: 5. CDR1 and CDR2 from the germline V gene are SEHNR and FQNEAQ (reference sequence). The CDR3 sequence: CASSLDGTRLEQYF. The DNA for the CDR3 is TGTGCCAGCAGCTTAGACGGGACTAGACTCGAGCAGTACTTC.

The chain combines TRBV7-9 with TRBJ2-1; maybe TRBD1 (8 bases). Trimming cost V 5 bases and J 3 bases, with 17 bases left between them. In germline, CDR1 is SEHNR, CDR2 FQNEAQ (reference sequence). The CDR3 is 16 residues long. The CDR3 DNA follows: TGTGCCAGCAGCCCCCCGGGGGGACAGGACTACAATGAGCAGTTCTTC. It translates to CASSPPGGQDYNEQFF.

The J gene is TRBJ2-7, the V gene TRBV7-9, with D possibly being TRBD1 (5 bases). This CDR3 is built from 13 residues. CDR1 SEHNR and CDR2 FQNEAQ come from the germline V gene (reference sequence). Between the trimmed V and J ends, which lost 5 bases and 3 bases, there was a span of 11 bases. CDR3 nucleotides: TGTGCCAGCAGCACGCGAGACAGCTACGAGCAGTACTTC. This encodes CASSTRDSYEQYF.

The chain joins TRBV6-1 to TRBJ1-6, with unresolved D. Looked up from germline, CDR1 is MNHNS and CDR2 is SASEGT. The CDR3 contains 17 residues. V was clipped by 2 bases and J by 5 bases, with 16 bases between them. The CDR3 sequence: CASSEIGMGPNNSPLHF. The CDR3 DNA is TGTGCCAGCAGTGAAATTGGTATGGGCCCCAATAATTCACCCCTCCACTTT.

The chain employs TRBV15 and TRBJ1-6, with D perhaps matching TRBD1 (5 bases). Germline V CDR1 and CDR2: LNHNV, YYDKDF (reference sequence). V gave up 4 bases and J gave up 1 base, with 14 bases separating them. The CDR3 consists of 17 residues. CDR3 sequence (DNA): TGTGCCACCAGCACTTCACAAGGGGAATCCTATAATTCACCCCTCCACTTT. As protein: CATSTSQGESYNSPLHF.